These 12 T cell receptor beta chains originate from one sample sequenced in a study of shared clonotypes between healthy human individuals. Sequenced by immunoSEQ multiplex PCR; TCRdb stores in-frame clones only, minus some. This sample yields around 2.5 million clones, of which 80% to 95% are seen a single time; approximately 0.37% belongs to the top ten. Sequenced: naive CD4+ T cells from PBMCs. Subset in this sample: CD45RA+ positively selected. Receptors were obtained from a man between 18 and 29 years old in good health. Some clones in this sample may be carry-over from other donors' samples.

The CDR3 loop reads CASSSGEKREGGVEQFF. The CDR3, as DNA: TGTGCCAGCAGTTCCGGGGAAAAGCGGGAAGGAGGGGTTGAGCAGTTCTTC. J is TRBJ2-1 and V is TRBV28; TRBD2 matches at 7 bases. Trimming took 4 bases from V and 9 from J; bases not matched to a gene: 18. The CDR3 loop spans 17 amino acids. Germline-derived CDR1 and CDR2 are MDHEN and SYDVKM.

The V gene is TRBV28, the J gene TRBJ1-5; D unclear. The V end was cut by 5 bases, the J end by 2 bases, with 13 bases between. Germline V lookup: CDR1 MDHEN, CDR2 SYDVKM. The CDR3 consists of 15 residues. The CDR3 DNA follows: TGTGCCAGCAGTCCCCTTGGGGATGGCAATCAGCCCCAGCATTTT. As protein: CASSPLGDGNQPQHF. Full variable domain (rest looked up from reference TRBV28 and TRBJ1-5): DVKVTQSSRYLVKRTGEKVFLECVQDMDHENMFWYRQDPGLGLRLIYFSYDVKMKEKGDIPEGYSVSREKKERFSLILESASTNQTSMYLCASSPLGDGNQPQHFGDGTRLSIL.

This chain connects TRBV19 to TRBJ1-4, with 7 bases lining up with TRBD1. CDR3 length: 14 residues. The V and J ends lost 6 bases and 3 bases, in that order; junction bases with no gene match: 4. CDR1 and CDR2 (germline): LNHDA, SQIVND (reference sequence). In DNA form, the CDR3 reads TGTGCCAGTAGGACGACAGGGCCTAATGAAAAACTGTTTTTT. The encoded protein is CASRTTGPNEKLFF.

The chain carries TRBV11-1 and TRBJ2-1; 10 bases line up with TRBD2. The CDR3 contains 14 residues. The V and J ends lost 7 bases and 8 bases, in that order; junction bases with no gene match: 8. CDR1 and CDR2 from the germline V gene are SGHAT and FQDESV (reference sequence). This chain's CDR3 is CASNGASGSHEQFF. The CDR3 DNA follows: TGTGCCAGCAATGGAGCTAGCGGGAGCCATGAGCAGTTCTTC.

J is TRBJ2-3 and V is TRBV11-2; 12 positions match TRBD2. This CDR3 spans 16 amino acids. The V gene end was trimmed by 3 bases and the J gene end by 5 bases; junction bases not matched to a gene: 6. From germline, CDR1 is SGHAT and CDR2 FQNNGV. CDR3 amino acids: CASSLSLAGGLDTQYF. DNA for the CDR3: TGTGCCAGCAGCTTGTCCCTAGCGGGAGGGTTAGATACGCAGTATTTT. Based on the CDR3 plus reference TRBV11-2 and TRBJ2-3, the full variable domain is EAGVAQSPRYKIIEKRQSVAFWCNPISGHATLYWYQQILGQGPKLLIQFQNNGVVDDSQLPKDRFSAERLKGVDSTLKIQPAKLEDSAVYLCASSLSLAGGLDTQYFGPGTRLTVL.

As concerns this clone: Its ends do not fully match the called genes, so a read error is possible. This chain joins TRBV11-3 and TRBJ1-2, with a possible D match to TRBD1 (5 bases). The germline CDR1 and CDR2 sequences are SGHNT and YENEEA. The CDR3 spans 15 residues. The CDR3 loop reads CASSYLLTDLYDYTF. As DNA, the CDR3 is TGTGCCAGCAGCTACCTTTTGACAGACCTCTATGACTACACCTTC.

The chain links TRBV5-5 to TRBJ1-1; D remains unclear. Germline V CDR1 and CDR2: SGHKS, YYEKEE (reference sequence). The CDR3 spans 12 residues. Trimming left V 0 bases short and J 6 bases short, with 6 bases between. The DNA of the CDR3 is TGTGCCAGCAGCTTGGATCGCCCTGAAGCTTTCTTT. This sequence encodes CASSLDRPEAFF.

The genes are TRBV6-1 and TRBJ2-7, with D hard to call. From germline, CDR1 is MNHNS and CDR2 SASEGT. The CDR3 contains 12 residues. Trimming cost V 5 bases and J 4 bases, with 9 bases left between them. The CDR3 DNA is TGTGCCAGCAGTCCCGGCCTTTACGAGCAGTACTTC. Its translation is CASSPGLYEQYF.

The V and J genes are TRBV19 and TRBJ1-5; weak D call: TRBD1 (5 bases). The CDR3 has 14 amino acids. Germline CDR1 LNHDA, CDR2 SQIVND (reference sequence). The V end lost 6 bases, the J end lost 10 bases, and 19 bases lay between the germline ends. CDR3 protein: CASSVGQGERPQHF. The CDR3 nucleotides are TGTGCCAGTAGCGTCGGGCAGGGAGAGAGACCCCAGCATTTT.

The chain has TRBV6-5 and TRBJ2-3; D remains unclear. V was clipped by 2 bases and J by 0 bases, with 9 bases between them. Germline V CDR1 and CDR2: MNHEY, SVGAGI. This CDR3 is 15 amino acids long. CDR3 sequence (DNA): TGTGCCAGCAGTTACGGTCTCCATAGCACAGATACGCAGTATTTT. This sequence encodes CASSYGLHSTDTQYF.

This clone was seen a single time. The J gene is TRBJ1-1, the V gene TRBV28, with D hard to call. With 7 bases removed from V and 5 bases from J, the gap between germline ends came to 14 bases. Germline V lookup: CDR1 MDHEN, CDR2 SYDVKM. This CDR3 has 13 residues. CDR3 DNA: TGTGCCAGCATACCCGGGCATGGTACTGAAGCTTTCTTT. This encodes CASIPGHGTEAFF.

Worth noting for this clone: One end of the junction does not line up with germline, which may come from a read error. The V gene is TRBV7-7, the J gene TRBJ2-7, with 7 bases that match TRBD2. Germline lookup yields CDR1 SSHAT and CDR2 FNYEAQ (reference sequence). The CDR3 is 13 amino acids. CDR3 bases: TGTGCCAGCAGCCCGGAGGCTGGGGGGGAGGTGAGCTTC. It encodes CASSPEAGGEVSF. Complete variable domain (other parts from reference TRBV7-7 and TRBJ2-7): GAGVSQSPRYKVTKRGQDVTLRCDPISSHATLYWYQQALGQGPEFLTYFNYEAQPDKSGLPSDRFSAERPEGSISTLTIQRTEQRDSAMYRCASSPEAGGEVSFGPGTRLTVT.